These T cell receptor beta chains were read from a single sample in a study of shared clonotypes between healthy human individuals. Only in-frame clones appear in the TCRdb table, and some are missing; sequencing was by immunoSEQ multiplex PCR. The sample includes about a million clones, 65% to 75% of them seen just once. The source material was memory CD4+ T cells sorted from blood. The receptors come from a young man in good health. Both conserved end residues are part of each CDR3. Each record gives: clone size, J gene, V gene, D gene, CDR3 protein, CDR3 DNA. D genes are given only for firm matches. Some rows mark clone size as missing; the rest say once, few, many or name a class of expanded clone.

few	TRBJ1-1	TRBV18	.	CASSTDMNTEAFF	TGTGCCAGCTCAACCGATATGAACACTGAAGCTTTCTTT
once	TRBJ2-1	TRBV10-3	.	CAISGTVPNNEQFF	TGTGCCATCAGTGGAACAGTACCTAACAATGAGCAGTTCTTC
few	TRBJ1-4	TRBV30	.	CASNRDTGEKLFF	TGTGCCTCCAACAGGGACACGGGGGAAAAACTGTTTTTT
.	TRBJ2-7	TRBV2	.	CASRVTETYEQYF	TGTGCCAGCAGGGTGACAGAGACCTACGAGCAGTACTTC
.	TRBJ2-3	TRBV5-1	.	CASSPTGGPTDTQYF	TGCGCCAGCAGCCCCACGGGGGGCCCGACAGATACGCAGTATTTT
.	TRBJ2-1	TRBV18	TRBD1	CASSPLPGQGKEDEQFF	TGTGCCAGCTCACCACTACCGGGACAGGGGAAAGAGGATGAGCAGTTCTTC
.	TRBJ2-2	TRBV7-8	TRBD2	CASSFGLAGWTGELFF	TGTGCCAGCAGCTTCGGACTAGCGGGATGGACCGGGGAGCTGTTTTTT
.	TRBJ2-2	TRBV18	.	CASSPQDSTGELFF	TGTGCCAGCTCCCCCCAAGACAGCACCGGGGAGCTGTTTTTT
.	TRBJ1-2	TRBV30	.	CAWSWDSPYGYTF	TGTGCCTGGAGTTGGGACTCCCCCTATGGCTACACCTTC
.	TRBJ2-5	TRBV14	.	CASSQDRGEETQYF	TGTGCCAGCAGCCAAGATCGCGGGGAAGAGACCCAGTACTTC
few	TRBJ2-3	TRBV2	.	CASSLTGFTDTQYF	TGTGCCAGCAGCCTAACAGGATTCACAGATACGCAGTATTTT